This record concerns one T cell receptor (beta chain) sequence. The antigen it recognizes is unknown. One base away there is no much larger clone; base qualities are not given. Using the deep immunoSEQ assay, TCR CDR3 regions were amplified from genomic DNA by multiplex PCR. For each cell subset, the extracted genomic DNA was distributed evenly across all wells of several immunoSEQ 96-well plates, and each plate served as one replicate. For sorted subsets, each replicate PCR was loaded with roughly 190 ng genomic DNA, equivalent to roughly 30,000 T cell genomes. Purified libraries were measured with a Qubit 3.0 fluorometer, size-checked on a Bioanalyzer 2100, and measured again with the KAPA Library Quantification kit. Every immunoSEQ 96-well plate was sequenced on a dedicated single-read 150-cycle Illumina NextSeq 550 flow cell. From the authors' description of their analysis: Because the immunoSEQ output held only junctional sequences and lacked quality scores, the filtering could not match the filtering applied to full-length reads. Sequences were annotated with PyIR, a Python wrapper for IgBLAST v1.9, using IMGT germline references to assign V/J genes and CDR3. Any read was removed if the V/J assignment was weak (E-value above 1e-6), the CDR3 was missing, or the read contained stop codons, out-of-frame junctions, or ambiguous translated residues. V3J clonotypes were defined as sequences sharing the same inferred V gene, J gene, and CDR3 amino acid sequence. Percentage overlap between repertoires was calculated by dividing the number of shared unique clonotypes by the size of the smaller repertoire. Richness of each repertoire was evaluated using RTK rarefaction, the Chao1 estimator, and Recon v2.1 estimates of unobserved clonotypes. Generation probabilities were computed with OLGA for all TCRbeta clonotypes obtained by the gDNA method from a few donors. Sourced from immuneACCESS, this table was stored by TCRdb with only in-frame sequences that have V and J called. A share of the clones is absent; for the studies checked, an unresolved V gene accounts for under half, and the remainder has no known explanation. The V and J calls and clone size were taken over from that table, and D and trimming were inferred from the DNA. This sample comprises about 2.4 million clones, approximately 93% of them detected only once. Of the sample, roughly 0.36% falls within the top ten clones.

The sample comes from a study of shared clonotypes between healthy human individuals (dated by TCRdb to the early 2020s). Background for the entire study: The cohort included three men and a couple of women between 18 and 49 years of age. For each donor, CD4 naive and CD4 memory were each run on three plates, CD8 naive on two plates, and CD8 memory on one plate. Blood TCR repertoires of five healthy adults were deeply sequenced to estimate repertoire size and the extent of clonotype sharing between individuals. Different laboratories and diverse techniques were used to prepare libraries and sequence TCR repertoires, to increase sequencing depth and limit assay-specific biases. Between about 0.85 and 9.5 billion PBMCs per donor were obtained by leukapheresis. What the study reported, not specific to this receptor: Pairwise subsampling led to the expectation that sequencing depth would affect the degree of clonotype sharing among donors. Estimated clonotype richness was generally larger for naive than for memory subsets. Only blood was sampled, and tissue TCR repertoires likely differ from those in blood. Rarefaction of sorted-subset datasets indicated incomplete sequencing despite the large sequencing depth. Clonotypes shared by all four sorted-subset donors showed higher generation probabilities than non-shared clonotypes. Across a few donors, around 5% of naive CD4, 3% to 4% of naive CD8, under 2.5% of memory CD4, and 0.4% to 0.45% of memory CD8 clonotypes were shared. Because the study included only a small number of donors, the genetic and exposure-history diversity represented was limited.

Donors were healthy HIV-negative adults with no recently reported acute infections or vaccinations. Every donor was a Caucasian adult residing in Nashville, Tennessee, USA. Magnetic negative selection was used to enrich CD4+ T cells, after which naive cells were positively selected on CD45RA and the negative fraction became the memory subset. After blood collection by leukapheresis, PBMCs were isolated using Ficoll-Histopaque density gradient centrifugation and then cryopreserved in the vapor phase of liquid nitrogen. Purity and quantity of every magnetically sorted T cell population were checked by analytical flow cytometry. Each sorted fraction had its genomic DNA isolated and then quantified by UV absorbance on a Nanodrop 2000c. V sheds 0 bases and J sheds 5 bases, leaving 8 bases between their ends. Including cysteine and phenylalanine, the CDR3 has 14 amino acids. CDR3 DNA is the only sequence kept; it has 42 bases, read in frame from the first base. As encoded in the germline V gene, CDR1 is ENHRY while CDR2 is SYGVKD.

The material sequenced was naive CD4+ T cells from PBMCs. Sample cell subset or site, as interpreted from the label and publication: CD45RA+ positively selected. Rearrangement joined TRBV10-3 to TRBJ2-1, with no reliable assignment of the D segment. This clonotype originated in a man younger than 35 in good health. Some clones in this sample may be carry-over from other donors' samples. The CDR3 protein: CAISESGKNNEQFF. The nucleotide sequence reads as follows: TGTGCCATCAGTGAGTCCGGCAAGAACAATGAGCAGTTCTTC.